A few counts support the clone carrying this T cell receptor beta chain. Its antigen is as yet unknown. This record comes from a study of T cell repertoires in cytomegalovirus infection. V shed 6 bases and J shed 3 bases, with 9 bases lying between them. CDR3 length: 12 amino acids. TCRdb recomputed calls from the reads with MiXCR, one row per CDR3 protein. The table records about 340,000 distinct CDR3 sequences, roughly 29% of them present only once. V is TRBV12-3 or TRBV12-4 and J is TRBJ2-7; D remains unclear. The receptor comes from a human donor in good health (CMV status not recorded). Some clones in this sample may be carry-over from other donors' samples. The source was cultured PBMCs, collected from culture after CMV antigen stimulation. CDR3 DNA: TGTGCCAGCAGCTGGGAATACTACGAGCAGTACTTC. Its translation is CASSWEYYEQYF.